These 5 T cell receptor beta chains originate from one sample sequenced in a study of T cells after yellow fever vaccination. TCRdb ran MiXCR on the 5' RACE reads and lists one entry per CDR3 protein. The sample has about 130,000 distinct CDR3 sequences, 8.9% seen once. The sample in question was CD8+ T cells sorted from PBMCs, obtained on the day of the yellow fever booster vaccination. These TCRs come from a man younger than 35 who received the YFV17D yellow fever vaccine.

V usage is TRBV6-5 and J usage is TRBJ2-4, with D maybe TRBD1 (5 bases). Trimming removed 7 bases at V and 7 bases at J, with 20 bases between. This CDR3 contains 15 residues. CDR1 is MNHEY, CDR2 SVGAGI, per germline. The CDR3 coding sequence is TGTGCCAGCACTAGGGGCCCGGTAGGCAAGAACATTCAGTACTTC. Translating it yields CASTRGPVGKNIQYF.

This clonotype has just a few counts. The rearrangement uses TRBV14 and TRBJ1-2; D unclear. Germline V CDR1 and CDR2: SGHDN, FVKESK. The CDR3 runs to 14 residues. Trimming removed 4 bases from V and 7 bases from J, with 16 bases in between. The CDR3 protein is CASSRGAGVAGYTF. In DNA form, the CDR3 reads TGTGCCAGCAGCCGAGGAGCCGGGGTTGCTGGCTACACCTTC.

The table lists this clonotype with a few counts. The chain uses TRBV20-1 and TRBJ2-7; D is uncertain. With 1 base removed from V and 6 bases from J, the gap between germline ends came to 7 bases. CDR3 size: 11 residues. Per germline, CDR1 DFQATT and CDR2 SNEGSKA (reference sequence). The DNA for the CDR3 is TGCAGTGCTAGAGTTGTTCGCGAGCAGTACTTC. The encoded protein is CSARVVREQYF.

This clonotype was seen a few times. The V and J genes are TRBV6-4 and TRBJ2-1; D might be TRBD2 (6 bases). Germline CDR1 is MRHNA and CDR2 is SNTAGT. The CDR3 consists of 19 residues. V was shortened by 3 bases and J by 4 bases, with 25 bases between the two germline ends. DNA for the CDR3: TGTGCCAGCAGTGAAGGGAAAACGCTCCGAACGGGGGATTACAATGAGCAGTTCTTC. Protein sequence: CASSEGKTLRTGDYNEQFF.

The rearrangement uses TRBV6-5 and TRBJ2-2, with a tentative D call TRBD2 (6 bases). The CDR3 loop spans 14 amino acids. Germline V gene sequence: CDR1 MNHEY, CDR2 SVGAGI. Trimming pared 0 bases from V and 7 bases from J, leaving 9 bases between. The DNA of the CDR3 is TGTGCCAGCAGTTACTCTGACGGGGGCGGGGAGCTGTTTTTT. Translation gives CASSYSDGGGELFF.